This T cell receptor (beta chain) emerged from a study of shared clonotypes between healthy human individuals. Whole-study findings and limits: Represented diversity, genetic and exposure-history alike, was limited by few donors. Large depth notwithstanding, sorted-subset sequencing proved incomplete by rarefaction.

Template for every sorted-subset replicate PCR totaled about 200 ng DNA, around 32,000 T cell genomes. Sequencing used immunoSEQ multiplex PCR; TCRdb keeps in-frame clones, though not all of them. The table shows some 2.1 million clones, with around 93% occurring only once. CD8 cells classed as naive were CD45RO-negative and positively selected for CCR7, excluding terminally differentiated effector memory CD45RA+ cells. HIV-negative, healthy adults without recent acute infections or vaccinations were the donors. Points on this clone: Antigen specificity is unknown.

CDR3 length: 15 amino acids. Trimming stripped 2 bases from V and 4 bases from J, with 15 bases between. CDR1 and CDR2 (germline): MNHEY, SMNVEV (reference sequence). The TCR sequence derives from a man aged 18-30 years in good health. Some clones in this sample may be carry-over from other donors' samples. The chain carries TRBV27 and TRBJ2-7; possibly TRBD1 for D (6 bases). Sequencing used naive CD8+ T cells from PBMCs. The CDR3, as DNA: TGTGCCAGCAGTTTACAAGGGGGTTTAAGGTACGAGCAGTACTTC. Amino acids: CASSLQGGLRYEQYF.